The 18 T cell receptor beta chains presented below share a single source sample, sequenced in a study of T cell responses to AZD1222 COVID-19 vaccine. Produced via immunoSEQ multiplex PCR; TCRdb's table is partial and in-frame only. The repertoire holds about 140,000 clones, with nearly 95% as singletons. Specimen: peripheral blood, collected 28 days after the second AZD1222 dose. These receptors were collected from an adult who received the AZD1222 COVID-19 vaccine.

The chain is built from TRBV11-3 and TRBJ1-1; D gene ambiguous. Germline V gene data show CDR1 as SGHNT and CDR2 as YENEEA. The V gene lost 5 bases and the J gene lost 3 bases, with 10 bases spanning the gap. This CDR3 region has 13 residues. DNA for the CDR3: TGTGCCAGCAGCCTCTTACGGGACACTGAAGCTTTCTTT. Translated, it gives CASSLLRDTEAFF.

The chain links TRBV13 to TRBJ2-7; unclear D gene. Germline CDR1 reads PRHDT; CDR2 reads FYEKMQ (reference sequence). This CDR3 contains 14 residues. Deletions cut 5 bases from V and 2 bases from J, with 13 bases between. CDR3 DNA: TGTGCCAGCAGCCCAGGCGCCGGTGCCTACGAGCAGTACTTC. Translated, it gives CASSPGAGAYEQYF.

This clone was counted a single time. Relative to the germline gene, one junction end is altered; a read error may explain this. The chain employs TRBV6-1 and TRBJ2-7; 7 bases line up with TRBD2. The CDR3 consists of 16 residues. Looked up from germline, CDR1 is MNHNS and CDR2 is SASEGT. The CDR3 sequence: CASSEKGLGRARGHDF. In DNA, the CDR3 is TGTGCCAGCAGTGAGAAGGGTTTAGGGAGGGCCCGGGGCCACGACTTC.

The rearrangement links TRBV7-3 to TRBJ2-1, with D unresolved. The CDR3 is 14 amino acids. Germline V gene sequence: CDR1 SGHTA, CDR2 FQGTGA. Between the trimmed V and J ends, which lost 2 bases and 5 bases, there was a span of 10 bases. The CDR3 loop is CASSLEFSNNEQFF. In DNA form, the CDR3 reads TGTGCCAGCAGCTTAGAATTTTCTAACAATGAGCAGTTCTTC.

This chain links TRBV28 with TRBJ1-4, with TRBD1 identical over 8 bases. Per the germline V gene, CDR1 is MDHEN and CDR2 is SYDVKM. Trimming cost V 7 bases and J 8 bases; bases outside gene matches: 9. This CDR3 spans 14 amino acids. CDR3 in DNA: TGTGCCAGCACCTTACAGGGGGTAGGGGAAAAACTGTTTTTT. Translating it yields CASTLQGVGEKLFF. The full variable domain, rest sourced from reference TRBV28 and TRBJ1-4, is DVKVTQSSRYLVKRTGEKVFLECVQDMDHENMFWYRQDPGLGLRLIYFSYDVKMKEKGDIPEGYSVSREKKERFSLILESASTNQTSMYLCASTLQGVGEKLFFGSGTQLSVL.

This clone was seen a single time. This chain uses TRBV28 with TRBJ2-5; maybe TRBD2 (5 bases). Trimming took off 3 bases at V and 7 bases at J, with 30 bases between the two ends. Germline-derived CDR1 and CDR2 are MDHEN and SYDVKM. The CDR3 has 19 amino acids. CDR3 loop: CASSFRKSLADYSWGTQYF. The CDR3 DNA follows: TGTGCCAGCAGTTTCAGGAAGTCGTTGGCCGACTACTCCTGGGGGACCCAGTACTTC.

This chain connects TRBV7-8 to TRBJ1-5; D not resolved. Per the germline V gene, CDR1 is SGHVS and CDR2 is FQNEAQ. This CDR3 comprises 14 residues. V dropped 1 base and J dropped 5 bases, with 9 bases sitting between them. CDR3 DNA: TGTGCCAGCAGCTTAGACTTAACGGATCAGCCCCAGCATTTT. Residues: CASSLDLTDQPQHF.

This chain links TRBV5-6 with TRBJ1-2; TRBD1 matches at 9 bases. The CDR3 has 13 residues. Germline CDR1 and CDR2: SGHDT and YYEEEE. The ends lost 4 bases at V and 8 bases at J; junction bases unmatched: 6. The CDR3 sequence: CASSPGTGRGYTF. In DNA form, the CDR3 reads TGTGCCAGCAGCCCCGGGACAGGGCGAGGCTACACCTTC.

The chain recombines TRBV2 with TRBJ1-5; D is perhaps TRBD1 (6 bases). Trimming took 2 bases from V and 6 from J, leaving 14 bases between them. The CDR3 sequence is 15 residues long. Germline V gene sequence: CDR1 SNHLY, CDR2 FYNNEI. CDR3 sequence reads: CASSERGGRGQPQHF. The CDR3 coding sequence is TGTGCCAGCAGTGAACGCGGGGGCCGGGGTCAGCCCCAGCATTTT. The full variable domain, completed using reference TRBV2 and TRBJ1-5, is EPEVTQTPSHQVTQMGQEVILRCVPISNHLYFYWYRQILGQKVEFLVSFYNNEISEKSEIFDDQFSVERPDGSNFTLKIRSTKLEDSAMYFCASSERGGRGQPQHFGDGTRLSIL.

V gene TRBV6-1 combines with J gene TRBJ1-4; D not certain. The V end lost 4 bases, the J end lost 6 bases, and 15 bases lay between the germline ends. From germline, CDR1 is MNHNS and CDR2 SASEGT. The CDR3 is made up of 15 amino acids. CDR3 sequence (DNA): TGTGCCAGCAGTGGACCCATGGCTAAGGATGAAAAACTGTTTTTT. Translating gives CASSGPMAKDEKLFF.

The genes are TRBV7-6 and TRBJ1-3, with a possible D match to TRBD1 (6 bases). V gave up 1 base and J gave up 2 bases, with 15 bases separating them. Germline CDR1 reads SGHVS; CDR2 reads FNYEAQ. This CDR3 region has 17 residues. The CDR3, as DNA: TGTGCCAGCAGCTTAGTTGGGGGGCTTAGGGCTGGAAACACCATATATTTT. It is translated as CASSLVGGLRAGNTIYF.

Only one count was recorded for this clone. The CDR3 DNA sequence: TGTGCCATCAGTGCCGGGACAAGGAACACTGAAGCTTTCTTT. The encoded protein is CAISAGTRNTEAFF. The chain combines TRBV10-3 with TRBJ1-1; a weak D match, TRBD1 (6 bases). Trimming pared 4 bases from V and 1 base from J, leaving 10 bases between. The CDR3 has 14 amino acids. From germline, CDR1 is ENHRY and CDR2 SYGVKD.

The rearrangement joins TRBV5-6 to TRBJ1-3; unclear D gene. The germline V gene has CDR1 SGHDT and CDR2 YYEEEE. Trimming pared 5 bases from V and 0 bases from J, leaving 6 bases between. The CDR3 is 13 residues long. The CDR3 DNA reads TGTGCCAGCAGGATACACTCTGGAAACACCATATATTTT. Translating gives CASRIHSGNTIYF.

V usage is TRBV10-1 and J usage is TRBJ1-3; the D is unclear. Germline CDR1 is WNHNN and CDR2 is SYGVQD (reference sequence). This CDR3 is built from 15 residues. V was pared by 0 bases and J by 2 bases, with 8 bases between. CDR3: CASSESGEPGNTIYF. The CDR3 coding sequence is TGCGCCAGCAGTGAGTCTGGGGAACCTGGAAACACCATATATTTT.

CDR3 in DNA: TGCGCCAGCAGCCAAGTACCCCAAATCCGACAGGGCCGATATGGCTACACCTTC. Encoded protein: CASSQVPQIRQGRYGYTF. The V gene is TRBV4-1, the J gene TRBJ1-2, with 7 positions matching TRBD1. Germline CDR1 reads MGHRA; CDR2 reads YSYEKL. Trimming cost V 1 base and J 5 bases; bases outside gene matches: 16. The CDR3 covers 18 residues.

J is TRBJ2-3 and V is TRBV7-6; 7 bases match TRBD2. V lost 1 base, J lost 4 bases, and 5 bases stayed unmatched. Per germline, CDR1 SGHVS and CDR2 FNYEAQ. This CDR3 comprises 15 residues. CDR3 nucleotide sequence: TGTGCCAGCAGCTTAGGCGGGAGACGCGCAGATACGCAGTATTTT. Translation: CASSLGGRRADTQYF. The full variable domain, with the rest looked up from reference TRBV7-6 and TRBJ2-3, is GAGVSQSPRYKVTKRGQDVALRCDPISGHVSLYWYRQALGQGPEFLTYFNYEAQQDKSGLPNDRFSAERPEGSISTLTIQRTEQRDSAMYRCASSLGGRRADTQYFGPGTRLTVL.

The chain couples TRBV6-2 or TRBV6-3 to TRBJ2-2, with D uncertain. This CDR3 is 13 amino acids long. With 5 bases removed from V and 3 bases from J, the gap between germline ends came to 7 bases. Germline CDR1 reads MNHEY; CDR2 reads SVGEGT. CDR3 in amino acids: CASSNTYTGELFF. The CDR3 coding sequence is TGTGCCAGCAGTAACACCTACACCGGGGAGCTGTTTTTT.

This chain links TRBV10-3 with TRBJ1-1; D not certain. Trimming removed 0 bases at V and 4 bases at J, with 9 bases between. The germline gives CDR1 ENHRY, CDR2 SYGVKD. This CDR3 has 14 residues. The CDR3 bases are TGTGCCATCAGTGAGTCAGGGCCACGCACTGAAGCTTTCTTT. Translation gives CAISESGPRTEAFF.